This T cell receptor (beta chain) appears in the sequencing data of a study of cytomegalovirus exposure and HLA in healthy donors (dated by TCRdb to about 2017). For the study in its entirety: The 650 to 800 repertoires of the first cohort and the approximately 130 validation repertoires were produced on the same platform, according to a later analysis. The study aimed to test whether signatures of past pathogen exposure could be identified by cataloging public T cell receptors. A separate validation cohort of more than 100 different subjects was used in addition to the roughly 620-subject first cohort. To predict cytomegalovirus infection status, the study combined high-throughput TCR immunosequencing, statistical association of individual TCRs with disease status, and machine learning. Broader findings and caveats from the paper: Of the cluster scores, about 94% were above 0 in a later analysis, which found that TCRs clustered in the first cohort also tended to co-occur in the 120 or so validation repertoires. The authors suggested that the approach could potentially be extended to other disease states and immunological phenotypes. A later analysis had no HLA typing for the validation cohort, so co-occurrence there was scored across all 130 or so repertoires. In the study, 164 TCR beta chains were listed as associated with cytomegalovirus. The classifier was reported to diagnose cytomegalovirus status with high specificity and sensitivity in both the original cohort and the validation cohort. In vitro tests confirmed that three of the cytomegalovirus-associated TCR beta chains recognize cytomegalovirus antigens. Most TCR sequences were observed very rarely across donors, whereas some public TCRs were present in many individuals.

A note on this clone: Its antigen remains undetermined. The record has no base qualities; no much larger clone is one base away.

Relative to germline, V is 5 bases shorter and J is 2 bases shorter, with 7 bases between their ends. From its cysteine to its phenylalanine, the CDR3 spans 13 amino acids. The entry retains the CDR3 DNA only, 39 bases that are in frame from base 1. Based on the germline V gene, the CDR1 and CDR2 sequences are MRHNA and SNTAGT. Donors formed part of the validation cohort, which comprised over a hundred subjects and was distinct from the first cohort of several hundred subjects. Receptors were amplified or captured by the immunoSEQ multiplex PCR assay. Processing in the source paper ran as follows. A statistical classification framework was developed to diagnose cytomegalovirus status using the catalog of TCR beta chain sequences. Drawn from immuneACCESS, this table holds only the in-frame rearrangements with V and J called that TCRdb kept. Clones are partly lost; checked studies trace under half to an unresolved V gene and leave the rest unexplained. V and J calls plus clone size are reproduced from that table; the DNA served to infer D and trimming. The sample table contains 50,000 to 70,000 clones; only one count was recorded for roughly 95% of them. Roughly 6.3% of the sample is in the top ten clones.

The receptor was derived from a woman between 18 and 30 years old in good health and CMV-seropositive. The sequence is built from TRBV6-4 and TRBJ2-1; TRBD2 is perhaps the D gene, given 5 matching bases. Sequencing was performed on PBMCs. CDR3 protein: CASSSGTYNEQFF. The base sequence is TGTGCCAGCAGTTCCGGGACCTACAATGAGCAGTTCTTC.